The clone carrying this T cell receptor beta chain appeared once. This specimen belongs to a study of blood T cell repertoires in COVID-19. Germline trimming cut 4 bases from V and 0 bases from J; bases unmatched to any gene: 17. This CDR3 has 20 residues. Germline V gene lookup returns CDR1 SGDLS and CDR2 YYNGEE. Study processing details: Amplifying reference gene primers gave estimates of nucleated cell counts. Some clones are missing from TCRdb's copy, which holds only in-frame ones; the method was immunoSEQ multiplex PCR. From that table come the V and J calls and clone size; the DNA was used to work out D and trimming. Of about 180,000 clones in the sample, 75% to 90% are singletons; the top ten hold 2% to 2.5%. Those enrolled, adults aged roughly 18 to 89 years, came from 20 to 25 US areas. Membership in each cohort depended on participant-reported clinical history.

The rearrangement uses TRBV9 and TRBJ2-3; 10 bases fit TRBD2. The sequence was obtained from a woman in her 40s with acute COVID-19. Sequenced input: PBMCs or T cells enriched from blood (not recorded which). CDR3 nucleotides: TGTGCCAGCAGCCTGTCCCCGGTTCTAGCGGGGGAGACTAGCACAGATACGCAGTATTTT. Its translation: CASSLSPVLAGETSTDTQYF.